The rows below give T cell receptor beta chains drawn from one sample of a study of blood T cell repertoires in COVID-19. TCRdb's copy holds only in-frame clones and misses some; the assay was immunoSEQ multiplex PCR. Of about 480,000 clones listed, approximately 90% were seen once; the top ten hold about 4.3%. The sequencing sample was made of peripheral blood. Source of these receptors: a woman aged 25 to 39 with acute or convalescent COVID-19. Each CDR3 is given with its conserved first and last residue. Each record gives: J gene, D gene, clone size, V gene, CDR3 protein, CDR3 DNA. The D gene is left open where the match is weak. Size tells how often a clone was seen (once, few, many) or the class of an expanded clone, and some rows leave it out.

j_call: TRBJ2-5; d_call: .; clone_size: .; v_call: TRBV2; cdr3_aa: CASSGVAETQYF; cdr3_nt: TGTGCCAGCAGTGGGGTAGCAGAGACCCAGTACTTC
j_call: TRBJ1-2; d_call: TRBD1; clone_size: .; v_call: TRBV10-3; cdr3_aa: CAISESGGHYGYTF; cdr3_nt: TGTGCCATCAGTGAGTCAGGGGGCCACTATGGCTACACCTTC
j_call: TRBJ2-7; d_call: .; clone_size: .; v_call: TRBV5-1; cdr3_aa: CASSSDISYEQYF; cdr3_nt: TGCGCCAGCAGCTCGGACATCTCCTACGAGCAGTACTTC
j_call: TRBJ1-4; d_call: TRBD1; clone_size: .; v_call: TRBV2; cdr3_aa: CASSGDRAANEKLFF; cdr3_nt: TGTGCCAGCAGCGGGGACAGGGCCGCTAATGAAAAACTGTTTTTT
j_call: TRBJ1-6; d_call: .; clone_size: .; v_call: TRBV6-1; cdr3_aa: CASSEMFSSPLHF; cdr3_nt: TGTGCCAGCAGTGAAATGTTTAGTTCACCCCTCCACTTT
j_call: TRBJ1-2; d_call: TRBD1; clone_size: .; v_call: TRBV13; cdr3_aa: CASSTRTGIGYTF; cdr3_nt: TGTGCCAGCAGCACACGGACAGGGATCGGCTACACCTTC
j_call: TRBJ2-7; d_call: TRBD1; clone_size: .; v_call: TRBV4-1; cdr3_aa: CASSQVHRDSTYEQYF; cdr3_nt: TGCGCCAGCAGCCAAGTTCACCGGGACAGTACCTACGAGCAGTACTTC
j_call: TRBJ1-2; d_call: .; clone_size: .; v_call: TRBV30; cdr3_aa: CASSPGFDYGYTF; cdr3_nt: TGTGCCAGCTCACCAGGGTTCGACTATGGCTACACCTTC
j_call: TRBJ1-5; d_call: .; clone_size: .; v_call: TRBV7-9; cdr3_aa: CASSENSNQPQHF; cdr3_nt: TGTGCCAGCAGCGAGAATAGCAATCAGCCCCAGCATTTT
j_call: TRBJ2-2; d_call: .; clone_size: .; v_call: TRBV9; cdr3_aa: CASSVVDSVTGELFF; cdr3_nt: TGTGCCAGCAGCGTAGTGGATAGCGTCACCGGGGAGCTGTTTTTT
j_call: TRBJ1-2; d_call: .; clone_size: .; v_call: TRBV5-6; cdr3_aa: CASSYGRVWGYTF; cdr3_nt: TGTGCCAGCAGCTATGGCCGGGTGTGGGGCTACACCTTC
j_call: TRBJ1-2; d_call: TRBD1; clone_size: .; v_call: TRBV2; cdr3_aa: CASRITGTGAYGYTF; cdr3_nt: TGTGCCAGCAGGATAACCGGGACAGGGGCGTATGGCTACACCTTC
j_call: TRBJ1-2; d_call: TRBD1; clone_size: .; v_call: TRBV2; cdr3_aa: CASSTRTGGYGYTF; cdr3_nt: TGTGCCAGCAGTACCAGGACAGGGGGCTACGGCTACACCTTC
j_call: TRBJ2-2; d_call: TRBD2; clone_size: .; v_call: TRBV9; cdr3_aa: CASSLRLASGTGELFF; cdr3_nt: TGTGCCAGCAGCTTAAGACTAGCAAGTGGCACCGGGGAGCTGTTTTTT
j_call: TRBJ2-3; d_call: TRBD2; clone_size: .; v_call: TRBV28; cdr3_aa: CATGLAGFKGRDTQYF; cdr3_nt: TGTGCCACGGGACTAGCGGGGTTCAAGGGGAGAGATACGCAGTATTTT
j_call: TRBJ2-5; d_call: TRBD2; clone_size: .; v_call: TRBV3-1/TRBV3-2; cdr3_aa: CASSQAGGSETQYF; cdr3_nt: TGTGCCAGCAGCCAAGCGGGAGGCTCGGAGACCCAGTACTTC
j_call: TRBJ1-5; d_call: .; clone_size: .; v_call: TRBV19; cdr3_aa: CASSIDFPAGSRINQPQHF; cdr3_nt: TGTGCCAGTAGTATAGATTTTCCGGCAGGATCGAGAATCAATCAGCCCCAGCATTTT
j_call: TRBJ2-1; d_call: TRBD2; clone_size: .; v_call: TRBV14; cdr3_aa: CASSPGGFSDEQFF; cdr3_nt: TGTGCCAGCAGCCCGGGGGGGTTCAGCGATGAGCAGTTCTTC
j_call: TRBJ1-1; d_call: .; clone_size: .; v_call: TRBV30; cdr3_aa: CAWTRGHLTEAFF; cdr3_nt: TGTGCCTGGACTCGGGGACACCTCACTGAAGCTTTCTTT
j_call: TRBJ2-6; d_call: .; clone_size: .; v_call: TRBV2; cdr3_aa: CASSPPGSGANVLTF; cdr3_nt: TGTGCCAGCAGTCCTCCAGGATCCGGGGCCAACGTCCTGACTTTC
j_call: TRBJ2-7; d_call: .; clone_size: once; v_call: TRBV11-2; cdr3_aa: CASSPQSHEQYF; cdr3_nt: TGTGCCAGCAGCCCCCAGTCCCACGAGCAGTACTTC
j_call: TRBJ2-3; d_call: .; clone_size: .; v_call: TRBV6-4; cdr3_aa: CASSDSGGATDTQYF; cdr3_nt: TGTGCCAGCAGTGACTCTGGCGGGGCGACAGATACGCAGTATTTT
j_call: TRBJ2-1; d_call: .; clone_size: .; v_call: TRBV6-5; cdr3_aa: CASSYSQGYNEQFF; cdr3_nt: TGTGCCAGCAGTTACTCTCAGGGTTACAATGAGCAGTTCTTC